A single sample gave rise to the 10 T cell receptor beta chains below, sequenced in a study of identical twins. TCRdb processed the 5' RACE reads anew with MiXCR; each CDR3 protein has one entry. The sample includes about 1.7 million distinct CDR3 sequences, less than 40% seen only once; the top ten take over 0.25%. Sequencing used cord blood. The receptors originated from a newborn girl in good health.

This clonotype was detected a few times. The chain carries TRBV20-1 and TRBJ2-7; D uncertain. Germline V CDR1 and CDR2: DFQATT, SNEGSKA (reference sequence). The CDR3 length is 12 residues. The V gene lost 3 bases and the J gene lost 5 bases, with 11 bases spanning the gap. CDR3 DNA sequence: TGCAGTGCTAGTGCCGGGTTCAACGAGCAGTACTTC. Translating gives CSASAGFNEQYF.

The V gene is TRBV20-1, the J gene TRBJ2-7, with D hard to call. CDR1 is DFQATT, CDR2 SNEGSKA, per germline (reference sequence). This CDR3 region has 12 residues. The DNA for the CDR3 is TGCAGGGTGGGCCGAGACTCCTACGAGCAGTACTTC. Translating gives CRVGRDSYEQYF.

This chain connects TRBV5-1 to TRBJ1-1, with 8 positions matching TRBD1. This CDR3 spans 15 amino acids. Germline V CDR1 and CDR2: SGHRS, YFSETQ. With V trimmed by 3 bases and J by 1 base, 5 bases remained unmatched. CDR3 sequence reads: CASSYGDRKNTEAFF. DNA of the CDR3: TGCGCCAGCAGCTATGGGGACAGGAAGAACACTGAAGCTTTCTTT.

This chain connects TRBV28 to TRBJ1-4, with D perhaps matching TRBD1 (6 bases). The CDR3 loop spans 14 amino acids. Germline lookup yields CDR1 MDHEN and CDR2 SYDVKM. Trimming left V 8 bases short and J 3 bases short, with 13 bases between. CDR3 in amino acids: CASDSGAPNEKLFF. Written as DNA, the CDR3 is TGTGCCAGCGACTCGGGGGCCCCTAATGAAAAACTGTTTTTT.

Points on this clonotype: The junction differs from germline at one of its ends, possibly a read error. The J gene is TRBJ2-4, the V gene TRBV28; 14 bases line up with TRBD2. The DNA matches TRBJ2-7 better at its end, which makes the J call doubtful. Germline V gives CDR1 MDHEN, CDR2 SYDVKM. The CDR3 totals 18 residues. The CDR3 protein is CAGSLGLAGVPLSYEQYF. In nucleotides, the CDR3 is TGTGCCGGCAGTTTGGGACTAGCGGGAGTCCCACTCTCCTACGAGCAGTACTTC.

The chain combines TRBV20-1 with TRBJ2-3; 9 bases line up with TRBD2. The junction had 11 bases not matched to a gene; V was cut back by 0 bases and J by 4 bases. CDR3 length: 17 amino acids. Germline V gene lookup returns CDR1 DFQATT and CDR2 SNEGSKA (reference sequence). CDR3 amino acids: CSARDLISGRGADTQYF. CDR3 coding DNA: TGCAGTGCTAGAGACCTGATTAGCGGGAGAGGGGCAGATACGCAGTATTTT.

This clonotype was observed a few times. The V call is TRBV27, the J call TRBJ2-1; TRBD2 might be the D (6 bases). The germline V gene encodes CDR1 MNHEY and CDR2 SMNVEV (reference sequence). The length of the CDR3 is 15 residues. The germline V and J ends were trimmed by 7 bases and 0 bases, with 13 bases remaining between them. CDR3 amino acids: CASMGVAVSYNEQFF. The CDR3 DNA follows: TGTGCCAGCATGGGAGTAGCGGTCTCCTACAATGAGCAGTTCTTC.

The chain is built from TRBV24-1 and TRBJ2-6; D is possibly TRBD1 (6 bases). Germline V gene lookup returns CDR1 KGHDR and CDR2 SFDVKD. With 1 base removed from V and 2 bases from J, the gap between germline ends came to 8 bases. The CDR3 has 16 amino acids. CDR3 nucleotide sequence: TGTGCCACCAGTGATTTAAAGGGGGCTGGGGCCAACGTCCTGACTTTC. This translates into CATSDLKGAGANVLTF.

This clonotype has only one observation. The V call is TRBV7-2, the J call TRBJ1-5; no clear D. CDR3 length: 18 residues. Germline V CDR1 and CDR2: SGHTA, FQGNSA. V was clipped by 5 bases and J by 0 bases, with 20 bases between them. The CDR3 loop is CASSLHSSTRYSNQPQHF. In nucleotides, the CDR3 is TGTGCCAGCAGCCTCCACTCTTCGACACGCTATAGCAATCAGCCCCAGCATTTT.

This clonotype was seen once. The chain links TRBV20-1 to TRBJ2-7; 9 nucleotides line up with TRBD2. In germline, CDR1 is DFQATT, CDR2 SNEGSKA (reference sequence). The CDR3 is made up of 14 amino acids. The junction had 13 bases not matched to a gene; V was cut back by 6 bases and J by 7 bases. The chain's CDR3 is CSALTSGSNNEQYF. The DNA for the CDR3 is TGCAGTGCCCTCACTAGCGGGTCAAACAATGAGCAGTACTTC.